This T cell receptor (beta chain) was retrieved from a study of cytomegalovirus exposure and HLA in healthy donors. Overall study context: Among 350 to 500 genotyped donors, approximately 80% fell in the Caucasian-associated ancestry cluster.

Points from the study as a whole: A later analysis linked a missense variant in DCLRE1C to the trimming of TCR beta V and J genes. Most TCR beta V segments were productive about 90% or about 30% of the time in an earlier analysis.

The PCR made use of 60 Vbeta and 13 Jbeta primers. Repertoires were generated with immunoSEQ multiplex PCR, while TCRdb's copy carries only in-frame clones and drops some. The data contain approximately 190,000 clones, around 86% of them seen just once; the ten biggest clones take up approximately 6.3%. This clone was seen only a few times. Its antigen is as yet unknown. What was sequenced was PBMCs. This sequence originates from a man aged 35-49 years in good health and CMV-seropositive.

CDR3 sequence (DNA): TGCGCCAGCAGAGGAGGCAACACCATATATTTT. Residues: CASRGGNTIYF. The J gene is TRBJ1-3, the V gene TRBV5-1; D gene unclear. CDR3 length equals 11 residues. The germline gives CDR1 SGHRS, CDR2 YFSETQ. V lost 5 bases, J lost 7 bases, and 7 bases lay in between.